This paragraph covers one T cell receptor (beta chain) sequence. V dropped 10 bases and J dropped 4 bases, with 16 bases sitting between them. Germline V CDR1 and CDR2: MNHEY, SMNVEV (reference sequence). The CDR3 sequence is 14 residues long. These data are taken from a study of OX40 agonist ivuxolimab in advanced cancers. Sampled blood was obtained at baseline, cycle 4 day 1, and cycle 7 day 1. Libraries were prepared by immunoSEQ multiplex PCR; TCRdb keeps only in-frame clonotypes and omits some of them. The sample has approximately 30,000 clones; more than 65% are singletons. The source of this sequence is an adult with an advanced solid tumor such as melanoma, head and neck, liver or kidney cancer. The chain carries TRBV27 and TRBJ2-2, with D maybe TRBD2 (5 bases). The input for sequencing was CD4+ or CD8+ T cells sorted from blood, taken in a trial of the OX40 agonist ivuxolimab. CDR3 in amino acids: CATALGSSTGELFF. As DNA, the CDR3 is TGTGCCACCGCCCTGGGGAGCTCCACCGGGGAGCTGTTTTTT.